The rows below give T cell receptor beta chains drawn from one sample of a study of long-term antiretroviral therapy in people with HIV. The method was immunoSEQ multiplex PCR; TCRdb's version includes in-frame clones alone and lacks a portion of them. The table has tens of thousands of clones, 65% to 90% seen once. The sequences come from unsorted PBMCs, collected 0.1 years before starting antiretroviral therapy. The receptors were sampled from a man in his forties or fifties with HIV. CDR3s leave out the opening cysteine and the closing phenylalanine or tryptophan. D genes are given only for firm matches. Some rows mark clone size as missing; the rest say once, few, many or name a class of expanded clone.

CDR3: ASSPLPQRGSSTDTQY
size: -
V: TRBV4-1
D: TRBD2
J: TRBJ2-3

CDR3: ASSVRAPQGGYT
size: -
V: TRBV18
D: -
J: TRBJ1-2

CDR3: SYLGRTGVY
size: few
V: TRBV20-1
D: TRBD1
J: TRBJ2-4

CDR3: SAGQGAPNEQY
size: -
V: TRBV29-1
D: TRBD1
J: TRBJ2-7

CDR3: ASSRWTGKMNTEAF
size: -
V: TRBV6-6
D: TRBD1
J: TRBJ1-1

CDR3: ASSYSTGGAGQPQH
size: -
V: TRBV6-6
D: TRBD1
J: TRBJ1-5

CDR3: ASSSRGGHGEETQY
size: -
V: TRBV7-9
D: -
J: TRBJ2-5

CDR3: ASSVRDVDEQY
size: few
V: TRBV19
D: -
J: TRBJ2-7

CDR3: ASSGRGSLQETQY
size: -
V: TRBV25-1
D: -
J: TRBJ2-5

CDR3: ASSIPGQGAPGQY
size: -
V: TRBV19
D: TRBD1
J: TRBJ2-7

CDR3: ASSSQGAGGETQY
size: -
V: TRBV5-6
D: -
J: TRBJ2-5

CDR3: ASSPIRASGTYEQY
size: -
V: TRBV7-2
D: TRBD2
J: TRBJ2-7

CDR3: ASKEGGLGNEKLF
size: -
V: TRBV28
D: -
J: TRBJ1-4

CDR3: ASSKVELDYEQY
size: -
V: TRBV21-1
D: -
J: TRBJ2-7

CDR3: ASSLRSGPQEF
size: -
V: TRBV5-4
D: -
J: TRBJ2-1

CDR3: ASSSGWGLNTEAF
size: -
V: TRBV7-8
D: -
J: TRBJ1-1

CDR3: ASTPRLGTRVETQY
size: -
V: TRBV5-8
D: TRBD2
J: TRBJ2-5

CDR3: ASSFARGTEAF
size: -
V: TRBV7-8
D: TRBD1
J: TRBJ1-1

CDR3: ASSRTGEDYGYT
size: once
V: TRBV4-1
D: TRBD1
J: TRBJ1-2

CDR3: ASSSQLNYGYT
size: few
V: TRBV7-2
D: -
J: TRBJ1-2

CDR3: ASSGYLTSGKVEQF
size: -
V: TRBV7-2
D: TRBD2
J: TRBJ2-1

CDR3: ASSLAASGAGYGELF
size: -
V: TRBV7-2
D: TRBD2
J: TRBJ2-2

CDR3: ASSSPPGQGNEQF
size: -
V: TRBV5-1
D: TRBD1
J: TRBJ2-1

CDR3: ASRKQGAGEQY
size: few
V: TRBV6-1
D: TRBD1
J: TRBJ2-7

CDR3: ASSDPRASTDTQY
size: -
V: TRBV2
D: -
J: TRBJ2-3